This entry lists 5 T cell receptor beta chains sequenced from one sample in a study of blood T cell repertoires in COVID-19. TCRdb's table, derived via immunoSEQ multiplex PCR, lists solely in-frame clones and lacks some. Here the sample spans around 290,000 clones, approximately 88% being singletons. The sequenced sample consisted of PBMCs or T cells enriched from blood (not recorded which). The receptors derive from a woman in her thirties or forties who had recovered from COVID-19.

This chain uses TRBV7-8 with TRBJ2-7, with 7 bases aligning to TRBD1. Germline CDR1 is SGHVS and CDR2 is FQNEAQ. The V gene end was trimmed by 4 bases and the J gene end by 3 bases; junction bases not matched to a gene: 3. This CDR3 is 13 amino acids long. CDR3 in DNA: TGTGCCAGCAGCTCGGGACAGAACTACGAGCAGTACTTC. Amino acids: CASSSGQNYEQYF.

This chain joins TRBV5-8 and TRBJ2-4, with a possible D match to TRBD1 (6 bases). The CDR3 is 13 residues long. CDR1 is SGHTS and CDR2 is YDEGEE in the germline V gene. Trimming removed 3 bases at V and 6 bases at J, with 10 bases between. The CDR3 loop reads CASSSDRRNIQYF. The DNA for the CDR3 is TGTGCCAGCAGCTCCGACAGGAGAAACATTCAGTACTTC.

In its sample, this clone was seen once. In DNA, the CDR3 is TGTGCCAGCAGTTACTACAGGAGGGGAGAGACCCAGTACTTC. It encodes CASSYYRRGETQYF. The chain recombines TRBV6-2 or TRBV6-3 with TRBJ2-5, with a possible D match to TRBD2 (6 bases). Germline loops: CDR1 MNHEY, CDR2 SVGEGT. The CDR3 is made up of 14 amino acids. Between the trimmed V and J ends, which lost 1 base and 4 bases, there was a span of 10 bases.

This chain connects TRBV11-2 to TRBJ1-6, with a tentative D call TRBD1 (5 bases). Germline loops: CDR1 SGHAT, CDR2 FQNNGV. V was shortened by 1 base and J by 7 bases, with 8 bases between the two germline ends. CDR3 length: 14 residues. CDR3 loop: CASSLAAGNSPLHF. The CDR3 DNA is TGTGCCAGCAGCTTAGCGGCAGGGAATTCACCCCTCCACTTT.

The chain employs TRBV30 and TRBJ1-2; D is perhaps TRBD1 (6 bases). This CDR3 contains 12 residues. Trimming cost V 3 bases and J 3 bases, with 8 bases left between them. Germline loops: CDR1 GTSNPN, CDR2 SVGIG (reference sequence). The chain's CDR3 is CAWRRQDYGYTF. The DNA for the CDR3 is TGTGCCTGGAGGCGACAGGACTATGGCTACACCTTC.